The entry below describes one T cell receptor (beta chain). Germline V gene lookup returns CDR1 KGHSH and CDR2 LQKENI. The CDR3 length is 13 residues. V was shortened by 6 bases and J by 2 bases, with 11 bases between the two germline ends. This specimen belongs to a study of blood T cell repertoires in COVID-19. Profiled with immunoSEQ multiplex PCR; TCRdb holds only in-frame clones, not every one. This sample yields around 200,000 clones, of which roughly 90% are seen a single time; about 0.66% belongs to the top ten. Sequences were obtained from peripheral blood. The TCR was taken from a man aged 50 to 60 with acute or convalescent COVID-19. The chain employs TRBV18 and TRBJ2-7; no firm D call. CDR3 sequence: CASSPRAAYEQYF. In DNA, the CDR3 is TGTGCCAGCTCCCCTCGTGCAGCCTACGAGCAGTACTTC.